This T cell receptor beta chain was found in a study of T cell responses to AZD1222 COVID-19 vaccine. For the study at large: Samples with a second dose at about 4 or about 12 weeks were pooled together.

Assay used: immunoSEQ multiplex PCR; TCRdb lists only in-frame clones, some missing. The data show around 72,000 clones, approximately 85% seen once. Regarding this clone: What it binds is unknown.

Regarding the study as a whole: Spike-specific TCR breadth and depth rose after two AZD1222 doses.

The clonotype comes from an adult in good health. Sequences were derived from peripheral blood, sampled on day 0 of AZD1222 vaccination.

The CDR3 reads CASSYSSTAAYEQYF. The CDR3 coding sequence is TGTGCCAGCAGCTACTCGTCGACAGCAGCCTACGAGCAGTACTTC. The chain employs TRBV7-3 and TRBJ2-7, with a tentative D call TRBD1 (5 bases). V gave up 4 bases and J gave up 2 bases, with 15 bases separating them. Germline V gives CDR1 SGHTA, CDR2 FQGTGA. The CDR3 sequence is 15 residues long.